Presented here are 21 T cell receptor beta chains from one specimen sequenced in a study of molecular identifiers for immune sequencing clone quantification. TCRdb redid the calling of the PCR reads with MiXCR, one entry per CDR3 protein. The sample shows 490,000 or so distinct CDR3 sequences, 25% of them seen only once. Sequences were obtained from naive CD8+ T cells from blood, with Jurkat cell RNA spiked in. Regarding subset: FACS-sorted CD8+CD4-CCR7+CD45RA+ naive T cells. These receptors were taken from a human donor in good health. Some libraries in this study had Jurkat cell RNA spiked in.

This clonotype was counted a few times. CDR3 loop: CAISAGTPDYYGYTF. The CDR3 DNA reads TGTGCCATCAGTGCCGGGACACCAGATTACTATGGCTACACCTTC. The genes are TRBV10-3 and TRBJ1-2; a possible D gene is TRBD1 (6 bases). Trimming stripped 4 bases from V and 3 bases from J, with 15 bases between. CDR3 length: 15 amino acids. Germline V lookup: CDR1 ENHRY, CDR2 SYGVKD.

This clonotype occurred a few times. V usage is TRBV27 and J usage is TRBJ1-2, with TRBD1 matching over 9 bases. CDR1 and CDR2 from the germline V gene are MNHEY and SMNVEV (reference sequence). J lost 8 bases, V lost 5 bases, and 6 bases had no gene match. There are 13 residues in the CDR3. The CDR3 sequence is CASSAQGARGYTF. The CDR3 coding sequence is TGTGCCAGCAGTGCACAGGGGGCGCGGGGCTACACCTTC.

The gene calls are TRBV21-1 and TRBJ2-7; the table names TRBD1, a call not compared with the DNA. TRBV21-1 is a pseudogene. The CDR3 has 14 residues. Here the CDR3 DNA reads TGTGCCAGCAGCAAAGATGACAGAAAGACCGCGCAGTACTTC. Amino acid sequence: CASSKDDRKTAQYF.

For this clonotype: This could be a read error, since a much larger clone is one nucleotide away. The chain has TRBV2 and TRBJ1-1; D unresolved. V shed 2 bases and J shed 6 bases, with 16 bases lying between them. The CDR3 totals 15 residues. Germline V lookup: CDR1 SNHLY, CDR2 FYNNEI. CDR3 sequence (DNA): TGTGCCAGCAGTGAAATTTCGGGCTCCGGCTCTGAAGCTTTCTTT. This translates into CASSEISGSGSEAFF.

This rearrangement joins TRBV7-6 to TRBJ2-2, with no clear D. This CDR3 spans 12 amino acids. Trimming cost V 2 bases and J 6 bases, with 4 bases left between them. CDR1 and CDR2 from the germline V gene are SGHVS and FNYEAQ. The DNA of the CDR3 is TGTGCCAGCAGCTTAAAGCCCGGGGAGCTGTTTTTT. This encodes CASSLKPGELFF.

This clonotype was counted many times. The CDR3 nucleotides read TGCAGCGTGGAGCAGTGGGGCACAGATACGCAGTATTTT. This encodes CSVEQWGTDTQYF. The V gene is TRBV29-1, the J gene TRBJ2-3, with D hard to call. V lost 6 bases to trimming and J lost 1 base, with 11 bases between them. This CDR3 is built from 13 residues. Per the germline V gene, CDR1 is SQVTM and CDR2 is ANQGSEA.

The V gene is TRBV27, the J gene TRBJ2-2; D is undetermined. Per germline, CDR1 MNHEY and CDR2 SMNVEV (reference sequence). Trimming shortened V by 4 bases and J by 1 base, and 13 bases separated the two germline ends. The CDR3 has 16 amino acids. Written as DNA, the CDR3 is TGTGCCAGCAGTTCAGGAGCAACTTGGAACACCGGGGAGCTGTTTTTT. This encodes CASSSGATWNTGELFF.

Of note for this clonotype: With a much larger clone just one base away, this may be a read error. This CDR3 reads CASRSGQGPRETKYF. CDR3 in DNA: TGTGCCAGCAGAAGTGGACAGGGGCCTAGAGAGACCAAGTACTTC. This sequence joins TRBV6-5 and TRBJ2-5, with TRBD1 matching 9 bases. Looked up from germline, CDR1 is MNHEY and CDR2 is SVGAGI. CDR3 length: 15 amino acids.

This clonotype was observed at least ten times. This may arise from a read error, as a much more abundant clone is one base away. The CDR3 bases are TGTGCCAGCAGCCCCGGGACTTCCGACGAGCAGTACTTC. Translation gives CASSPGTSDEQYF. The chain links TRBV11-2 to TRBJ2-7, with D maybe TRBD2 (6 bases). This CDR3 has 13 amino acids. Germline CDR1 SGHAT, CDR2 FQNNGV. Trimming left V 5 bases short and J 5 bases short, with 13 bases between.

This clonotype was seen more than once but under ten times. The chain recombines TRBV5-4 with TRBJ2-1, with TRBD2 matching 11 bases. The V segment lost 0 bases and the J segment 0 bases; nucleotides outside the gene matches: 8. Germline-derived CDR1 and CDR2 are SGHNT and YYREEE (reference sequence). The CDR3 has 19 residues. In DNA form, the CDR3 reads TGTGCCAGCAGCTTGGCGATAGCGGGGGGGCCGTCCTCCTACAATGAGCAGTTCTTC. Translated, it gives CASSLAIAGGPSSYNEQFF. The full variable domain, its missing parts supplied by reference TRBV5-4 and TRBJ2-1, is ETGVTQSPTHLIKTRGQQVTLRCSSQSGHNTVSWYQQALGQGPQFIFQYYREEENGRGNFPPRFSGLQFPNYSSELNVNALELDDSALYLCASSLAIAGGPSSYNEQFFGPGTRLTVL.

Worth noting for this clonotype: A much larger clone differs by one base, so this may be a read error. Written as DNA, the CDR3 is TGTGCCAGCAGTCCGCGATGGAACACTGAAGCTTTCTTT. This codes for CASSPRWNTEAFF. The rearrangement uses TRBV6-6 and TRBJ1-1; no clear D gene. The CDR3 spans 13 residues. Germline lookup yields CDR1 MNHNY and CDR2 SVGAGI (reference sequence). The V end lost 5 bases, the J end lost 1 base, and 8 bases lay between the germline ends.

Note on this clonotype: Given a much more abundant clone one base away, this may be a read error. The chain combines TRBV7-9 with TRBJ2-3; D may be TRBD1 (7 bases). The CDR3 spans 15 residues. V was cut by 5 bases and J by 2 bases, with 14 bases left in between. Germline assignment: CDR1 SEHNR and CDR2 FQNEAQ (reference sequence). This CDR3 reads CASSPQGGDTDTQYF. CDR3 in DNA: TGTGCCAGCAGCCCCCAGGGGGGCGACACAGATACGCAGTATTTT.

The chain uses TRBV7-9 and TRBJ2-2; 7 bases fit TRBD1. The CDR3 runs to 17 residues. CDR1 is SEHNR, CDR2 FQNEAQ, per germline (reference sequence). V trimming: 5 bases; J trimming: 1 base; junction bases outside the gene matches: 10. The CDR3 is CASSLPGQILNTGELFF. CDR3 bases: TGTGCCAGCAGCCTTCCGGGACAGATTTTGAACACCGGGGAGCTGTTTTTT.

This clonotype showed up many times. The chain couples TRBV11-2 to TRBJ2-1; D is unresolved. Trimming removed 3 bases at V and 8 bases at J, with 8 bases between. Germline assignment: CDR1 SGHAT and CDR2 FQNNGV. This CDR3 spans 12 amino acids. The DNA of the CDR3 is TGTGCCAGCAGCTTTTTAAGGGATGAGCAGTTCTTC. Translated, it gives CASSFLRDEQFF.

The chain combines TRBV24-1 with TRBJ2-1; possibly TRBD1 for D (6 bases). The CDR3 runs 15 residues. V lost 0 bases to trimming and J lost 5 bases, with 10 bases between them. CDR1 is KGHDR, CDR2 SFDVKD, per germline. In DNA, the CDR3 is TGTGCCACCAGTGATTTGCAGGGGACCCACAATGAGCAGTTCTTC. Protein: CATSDLQGTHNEQFF.

As regards this clonotype: This may come from a read error, since a much larger clone is one base off. The chain joins TRBV20-1 to TRBJ1-2; 8 nucleotides agree with TRBD1. This CDR3 is 15 amino acids long. CDR1 and CDR2 from the germline V gene are DFQATT and SNEGSKA (reference sequence). DNA of the CDR3: TGCGGTGCTAGAGAGGACAGGGTTAGGTCCTATGGCTACACCTTC. It translates to CGAREDRVRSYGYTF.

This clonotype was found once. The chain carries TRBV12-3 or TRBV12-4 and TRBJ1-2; D gene unclear. This CDR3 is built from 13 residues. The CDR3 DNA is TGTGCTATCAGGCACCAGACTAACTATGGCTACACCTTC. It specifies CAIRHQTNYGYTF.

Ten or more counts support this clonotype. The genes are TRBV7-2 and TRBJ2-7; D possibly corresponds to TRBD2 (6 bases). The CDR3 contains 14 residues. The V gene lost 2 bases and the J gene lost 4 bases, with 12 bases spanning the gap. The germline CDR1 and CDR2 sequences are SGHTA and FQGNSA. As DNA, the CDR3 is TGTGCCAGCAGCTTACCGGGAGTCGCGTACGAGCAGTACTTC. Amino acids: CASSLPGVAYEQYF.

The chain has TRBV24-1 and TRBJ2-3, with D unresolved. This CDR3 is 11 amino acids long. Trimming took off 4 bases at V and 5 bases at J, with 3 bases between the two ends. Germline assignment: CDR1 KGHDR and CDR2 SFDVKD. The CDR3 sequence: CATSEGDTQYF. Here the CDR3 DNA reads TGTGCCACCAGTGAGGGAGATACGCAGTATTTT.

This chain connects TRBV12-3 or TRBV12-4 to TRBJ1-3; the match to TRBD1 covers 8 bases. The CDR3 is 17 residues long. The trim removed 6 bases at V and 0 bases at J, leaving 10 bases unmatched. For the CDR3, the DNA is TGTGCCAGCAGACCCGACAGGGGAAGAAGCTCTGGAAACACCATATATTTT. This translates into CASRPDRGRSSGNTIYF.

This chain connects TRBV28 to TRBJ2-5, with TRBD2 identical over 7 bases. Germline values: CDR1 MDHEN, CDR2 SYDVKM. The CDR3 has 15 amino acids. After removal of 3 bases from V and 4 bases from J, the junction contained 8 bases not matched to a gene. CDR3 nucleotide sequence: TGTGCCAGCAGTTTCGGGGGTACTAGCGCAGAGACCCAGTACTTC. Translated, it gives CASSFGGTSAETQYF. Using reference TRBV28 and TRBJ2-5 for the parts outside the CDR3, the full variable domain is DVKVTQSSRYLVKRTGEKVFLECVQDMDHENMFWYRQDPGLGLRLIYFSYDVKMKEKGDIPEGYSVSREKKERFSLILESASTNQTSMYLCASSFGGTSAETQYFGPGTRLLVL.